The 28 T cell receptor beta chains below all came from one sample that was sequenced in a study of identical twins. TCRdb fed the 5' RACE reads into MiXCR, producing one record per CDR3 protein. Of roughly 690,000 distinct CDR3 sequences in the sample, approximately 6% were seen once. The sequenced sample was naive T cells sorted from blood. Receptors were obtained from a young man in good health.

The rearrangement uses TRBV6-6 and TRBJ2-7, with D perhaps TRBD2 (6 bases). There are 13 residues in the CDR3. V was shortened by 6 bases and J by 6 bases, with 15 bases between the two germline ends. Germline CDR1 MNHNY, CDR2 SVGAGI (reference sequence). The CDR3 sequence is CASSPTSPLEQYF. The CDR3, as DNA: TGTGCCAGCAGCCCTACTAGCCCGCTCGAGCAGTACTTC.

This clonotype was recorded a few times. This rearrangement joins TRBV28 to TRBJ2-5; tentatively, D is TRBD2 (5 bases). V was clipped by 6 bases and J by 8 bases, with 16 bases between them. Looked up from germline, CDR1 is MDHEN and CDR2 is SYDVKM. This CDR3 comprises 13 residues. In DNA form, the CDR3 reads TGTGCCAGCAGCTCCGGAGGATTAATAACCCAGTACTTC. This encodes CASSSGGLITQYF.

There are many counts of this clonotype. The chain is built from TRBV13 and TRBJ2-7; 13 nucleotides match TRBD2. CDR3 length equals 15 residues. Per germline, CDR1 PRHDT and CDR2 FYEKMQ (reference sequence). V shed 5 bases, J shed 4 bases, and the junction held 5 bases outside the gene matches. The CDR3 reads CASSPGLAGEYEQYF. As DNA, the CDR3 is TGTGCCAGCAGCCCCGGACTAGCGGGAGAGTACGAGCAGTACTTC.

Ten or more counts support this clonotype. The chain joins TRBV5-1 to TRBJ2-3; 7 nucleotides match TRBD1. The V gene's germline CDR1 is SGHRS and CDR2 YFSETQ. Losses at the gene ends were 3 bases for V and 2 bases for J; bases not matched to a gene: 6. This CDR3 comprises 15 residues. The CDR3 sequence is CASSSRTGYTDTQYF. CDR3 nucleotides: TGCGCCAGCAGCTCTAGGACAGGTTACACAGATACGCAGTATTTT.

V is TRBV6-5 and J is TRBJ2-1; D is unclear. From germline, CDR1 is MNHEY and CDR2 SVGAGI. Trimming cost V 4 bases and J 8 bases, with 21 bases left between them. The CDR3 length is 16 residues. The DNA for the CDR3 is TGTGCCAGCAGTTTGGGCGGCCCCCACTGTCCCGATGAGCAGTTCTTC. It encodes CASSLGGPHCPDEQFF.

This clonotype was seen at least ten times. J is TRBJ2-2 and V is TRBV29-1; 10 bases align to TRBD1. This CDR3 region has 15 residues. Unmatched junction bases numbered 8, after V lost 7 bases and J lost 3 bases. CDR1 SQVTM and CDR2 ANQGSEA come from the germline V gene. The CDR3 loop reads CSAHPGTGDTGELFF. The CDR3 DNA is TGCAGCGCCCACCCCGGGACAGGGGACACCGGGGAGCTGTTTTTT.

This clonotype was recorded many times. V and J are TRBV6-5 and TRBJ2-5; the D gene could be TRBD1 or TRBD2 (5 bases each). Germline-derived CDR1 and CDR2 are MNHEY and SVGAGI. Trimming left V 0 bases short and J 5 bases short, with 16 bases between. There are 16 residues in the CDR3. CDR3 sequence (DNA): TGTGCCAGCAGTTACTCAGAACTGGGCAGGGACGAGACCCAGTACTTC. Translation gives CASSYSELGRDETQYF.

This chain links TRBV5-5 with TRBJ2-5; TRBD1 might be the D (6 bases). The CDR3 is 16 residues long. CDR1 and CDR2 (germline): SGHKS, YYEKEE (reference sequence). Deletions cut 0 bases from V and 4 bases from J, with 16 bases between. CDR3 nucleotides: TGTGCCAGCAGCTTGGCCATTTCGGGACAAGGAGAGACCCAGTACTTC. Its protein product is CASSLAISGQGETQYF.

The sample holds many counts of this clonotype. This chain uses TRBV12-3 or TRBV12-4 with TRBJ1-5; 12 nucleotides line up with TRBD1. Unmatched junction bases numbered 2, after V lost 8 bases and J lost 6 bases. The CDR3 runs 13 residues. The CDR3 nucleotides read TGTGCCAGCGGGACAGGGGGCAGTCAGCCCCAGCATTTT. This gives the protein CASGTGGSQPQHF.

This clonotype was found many times. This rearrangement joins TRBV7-2 to TRBJ2-7; 8 nucleotides agree with TRBD1. The CDR3 has 14 amino acids. The germline gives CDR1 SGHTA, CDR2 FQGNSA. V was pared by 3 bases and J by 0 bases, with 1 base of the junction left unmatched. The CDR3 DNA sequence: TGTGCCAGCAGCTTGACAGGGGCCTCCTACGAGCAGTACTTC. It yields the protein CASSLTGASYEQYF.

This clonotype was counted between two and nine times. The rearrangement links TRBV28 to TRBJ2-6; D may be TRBD1 (6 bases). Trimming stripped 6 bases from V and 4 bases from J, with 19 bases between. The germline CDR1 and CDR2 sequences are MDHEN and SYDVKM. The CDR3 extends over 17 amino acids. This chain's CDR3 is CASRLGAGVAGANVLTF. CDR3 coding DNA: TGTGCCAGCAGATTAGGGGCAGGGGTCGCCGGGGCCAACGTCCTGACTTTC.

The rearrangement uses TRBV7-3 and TRBJ2-7; D not resolved. V lost 2 bases and J lost 5, with 10 bases in between. Germline CDR1 SGHTA, CDR2 FQGTGA. CDR3 length: 13 amino acids. The CDR3 sequence is CASSLYRRDEQYF. CDR3 coding DNA: TGTGCCAGCAGCTTATATAGACGGGACGAGCAGTACTTC.

In its sample, this clonotype was seen a few times. V usage is TRBV7-9 and J usage is TRBJ2-5, with 11 bases fitting TRBD2. Germline CDR1 is SEHNR and CDR2 is FQNEAQ (reference sequence). V was clipped by 1 base and J by 5 bases; unmatched bases: 6. This CDR3 has 16 amino acids. CDR3 sequence reads: CASSLVSGRASETQYF. In DNA, the CDR3 is TGTGCCAGCAGCTTAGTTAGCGGGAGGGCCTCCGAGACCCAGTACTTC.

This clonotype was seen a few times. CDR3 coding DNA: TGTGCCACCAGCAGAGTTGATCCCCGCAATGAGCAGTTCTTC. Residues: CATSRVDPRNEQFF. The chain combines TRBV15 with TRBJ2-1; D unresolved. Germline V gene data show CDR1 as LNHNV and CDR2 as YYDKDF (reference sequence). Deletions cut 1 base from V and 6 bases from J, with 10 bases between. This CDR3 region has 14 residues.

This clonotype came up many times. This chain joins TRBV12-3 or TRBV12-4 and TRBJ1-5; 8 bases are shared with TRBD1. J lost 7 bases, V lost 4 bases, and 3 bases had no gene match. The CDR3 has 13 residues. Written as DNA, the CDR3 is TGTGCCAGCAGTTGGACAGGGAGCCAGCCCCAGCATTTT. It codes for CASSWTGSQPQHF.

This clonotype was seen at least ten times. This rearrangement joins TRBV12-3 or TRBV12-4 to TRBJ2-5, with D unclear. The CDR3 has 13 residues. V lost 2 bases and J 0 bases, leaving 4 bases between the germline ends. CDR3 bases: TGTGCCAGCAGTTTATACAACCAAGAGACCCAGTACTTC. It yields the protein CASSLYNQETQYF.

This clonotype turned up a few times. The rearrangement joins TRBV2 to TRBJ2-7, with TRBD2 identical over 8 bases. Germline V lookup: CDR1 SNHLY, CDR2 FYNNEI. The V and J ends lost 8 bases and 3 bases, in that order; junction bases with no gene match: 3. The CDR3 spans 12 residues. CDR3 loop: CASGGRIYEQYF. The DNA for the CDR3 is TGTGCCAGCGGCGGGAGGATCTACGAGCAGTACTTC. The full variable domain, in which reference TRBV2 and TRBJ2-7 provide the parts outside the CDR3, is EPEVTQTPSHQVTQMGQEVILRCVPISNHLYFYWYRQILGQKVEFLVSFYNNEISEKSEIFDDQFSVERPDGSNFTLKIRSTKLEDSAMYFCASGGRIYEQYFGPGTRLTVT.

The rearrangement joins TRBV20-1 to TRBJ1-1; possible D gene TRBD1, 6 bases. This CDR3 has 15 residues. Looked up from germline, CDR1 is DFQATT and CDR2 is SNEGSKA (reference sequence). Trimming left V 6 bases short and J 2 bases short, with 19 bases between. The CDR3 loop is CSAEKPTGHNTEAFF. For the CDR3, the DNA is TGCAGTGCCGAAAAACCGACAGGCCATAACACTGAAGCTTTCTTT.

This clonotype was counted between two and nine times. The chain couples TRBV5-1 to TRBJ2-5; possible D gene TRBD2, 5 bases. Germline lookup yields CDR1 SGHRS and CDR2 YFSETQ. Trimming removed 6 bases at V and 5 bases at J, with 20 bases between. The length of the CDR3 is 15 residues. CDR3 sequence reads: CASNPTGVQRETQYF. CDR3 bases: TGCGCCAGCAACCCAACCGGGGTCCAGCGGGAGACCCAGTACTTC.

This clonotype was recorded a few times. The CDR3 DNA is TGTGCCAGCAGCTTAAAGGCAGGCGATAACTATGGCTACACCTTC. This codes for CASSLKAGDNYGYTF. The rearrangement uses TRBV7-9 and TRBJ1-2, with D unclear. CDR1 is SEHNR, CDR2 FQNEAQ, per germline (reference sequence). This CDR3 is 15 amino acids long. The V and J ends lost 2 bases and 1 base respectively, with 11 bases between them.

This clonotype showed up many times. The chain couples TRBV15 to TRBJ2-3, with TRBD2 matching 7 bases. CDR3 size: 14 residues. V dropped 6 bases and J dropped 15; count of bases not matched to a gene: 18. Germline lookup yields CDR1 LNHNV and CDR2 YYDKDF (reference sequence). The CDR3 DNA is TGTGCCACCAGTCCACCCCAGGGACTACCATCCGAATATTTT. This codes for CATSPPQGLPSEYF. Based on the CDR3 plus reference TRBV15 and TRBJ2-3, the full variable domain is DAMVIQNPRYQVTQFGKPVTLSCSQTLNHNVMYWYQQKSSQAPKLLFHYYDKDFNNEADTPDNFQSRRPNTSFCFLDIRSPGLGDTAMYLCATSPPQGLPSEYFGPGTRLTVL.

The chain is built from TRBV30 and TRBJ2-2; D call uncertain. V was shortened by 4 bases and J by 7 bases, with 4 bases between the two germline ends. Germline CDR1 is GTSNPN and CDR2 is SVGIG (reference sequence). The CDR3 consists of 10 residues. The CDR3 DNA follows: TGTGCCTGGAAAATCGGGGAGCTGTTTTTT. Translating gives CAWKIGELFF.

This clonotype has a count of ten or more. One end of the junction varies from germline; a read error may be responsible. The chain is built from TRBV29-1 and TRBJ2-1; 8 bases agree with TRBD1. Germline CDR1 is SQVTM and CDR2 is ANQGSEA. The CDR3 has 13 residues. As DNA, the CDR3 is TGCAGCCTCCATCCAGGGGGCTACGATGAGCAGTTCTTC. Its protein is CSLHPGGYDEQFF.

V and J are TRBV21-1 and TRBJ2-7; TRBD2 reflects the table's D call only, with no check against the DNA. TRBV21-1 is a listed pseudogene. This CDR3 has 12 amino acids. CDR3 loop: CASKRAYYEQYV. The CDR3 DNA reads as TGTGCCAGCAAAAGGGCATACTACGAGCAGTACGTC.

This clonotype was seen many times. This sequence joins TRBV7-2 and TRBJ2-2; weak D call: TRBD2 (5 bases). Germline lookup yields CDR1 SGHTA and CDR2 FQGNSA. The CDR3 runs to 15 residues. The V and J ends lost 5 bases and 0 bases respectively, with 10 bases between them. As DNA, the CDR3 is TGTGCCAGCAGCGCGGGCCGTACGAACACCGGGGAGCTGTTTTTT. It encodes CASSAGRTNTGELFF. The complete variable domain, with remaining parts taken from reference TRBV7-2 and TRBJ2-2, reads GAGVSQSPSNKVTEKGKDVELRCDPISGHTALYWYRQSLGQGLEFLIYFQGNSAPDKSGLPSDRFSAERTGGSVSTLTIQRTQQEDSAVYLCASSAGRTNTGELFFGEGSRLTVL.

There are many counts of this clonotype. This chain joins TRBV4-3 and TRBJ2-3, with 7 nucleotides matching TRBD1. The CDR3 spans 14 residues. Trimming removed 2 bases from V and 3 bases from J; junction bases left unmatched: 2. Germline-derived CDR1 and CDR2 are LGHNA and YSLEER. CDR3 sequence reads: CASSQTGETDTQYF. In DNA form, the CDR3 reads TGCGCCAGCAGCCAAACAGGGGAGACAGATACGCAGTATTTT.

A few counts support this clonotype. The CDR3 DNA follows: TGCGCCAGCAGCCTGCTGGGGGAATCCAATGAGCAGTTCTTC. It codes for CASSLLGESNEQFF. The rearrangement links TRBV4-1 to TRBJ2-1; either TRBD1 or TRBD2 may supply D (5 bases each). The germline CDR1 and CDR2 sequences are MGHRA and YSYEKL. This CDR3 has 14 amino acids. V was shortened by 4 bases and J by 6 bases, with 13 bases between the two germline ends.

This chain connects TRBV7-8 to TRBJ2-2; tentative D call: TRBD2 (6 bases). V was clipped by 7 bases and J by 6 bases, with 12 bases between them. The germline V gene has CDR1 SGHVS and CDR2 FQNEAQ. The CDR3 runs 13 residues. DNA for the CDR3: TGTGCCAGCAACCAGCGGGTCCCCGGGGAGCTGTTTTTT. The encoded protein is CASNQRVPGELFF.